This T cell receptor (beta chain) was documented in a study of T cells in Graves' hyperthyroidism and ophthalmopathy. Study-level findings and limits: Using 13 V-J features, a model discriminated ophthalmopathy from stable hyperthyroidism.

Germline loops: CDR1 MNHEY, CDR2 SVGEGT. V lost 4 bases and J 0 bases, leaving 10 bases between the germline ends. The CDR3 spans 14 residues. RNA transcripts served as the template for amplifying TCR beta CDR3 regions. The HTBI primer set drove a first-round RT-PCR of the TCR CDR3. TCRdb called the multiplex PCR reads again in MiXCR, with one record for every CDR3 protein. The data contain around 340,000 distinct CDR3 sequences, around 18% of them singletons. This clonotype showed up many times. Its antigen is unknown. The study excluded patients with uncontrolled infection, other autoimmune disease, pregnancy or lactation. Diagnoses were made from clinical symptoms, serum measures (thyroxine and TRAb), thyroid ultrasound and orbital computed tomography. The PBMCs were sourced from fresh peripheral blood (about 10 ml).

The V gene is TRBV6-2 or TRBV6-3, the J gene TRBJ2-7; D remains unclear. The clonotype was recovered from a woman aged 35 to 49 with Graves' ophthalmopathy. The source material was blood. The CDR3 sequence is CASSSPQSSYEQYF. In nucleotides, the CDR3 is TGTGCCAGCAGTTCGCCCCAAAGCTCCTACGAGCAGTACTTC.